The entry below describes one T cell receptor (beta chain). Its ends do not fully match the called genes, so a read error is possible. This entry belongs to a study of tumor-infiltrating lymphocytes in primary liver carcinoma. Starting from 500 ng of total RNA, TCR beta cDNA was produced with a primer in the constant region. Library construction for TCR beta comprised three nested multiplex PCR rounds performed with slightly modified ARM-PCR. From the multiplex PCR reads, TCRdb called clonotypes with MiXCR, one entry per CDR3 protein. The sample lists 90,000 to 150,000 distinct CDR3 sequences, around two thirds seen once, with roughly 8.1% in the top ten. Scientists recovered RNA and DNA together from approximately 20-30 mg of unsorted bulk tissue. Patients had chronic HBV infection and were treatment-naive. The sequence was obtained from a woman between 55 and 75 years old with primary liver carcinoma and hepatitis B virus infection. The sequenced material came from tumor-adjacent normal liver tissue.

DNA for the CDR3: TGTGCTAGCAGCTTGCGCAAGTCTAGCGATATTGGGGAGACCCAGTACTTC. Translation: CASSLRKSSDIGETQYF. The chain employs TRBV5-4 and TRBJ2-5, with D perhaps matching TRBD2 (6 bases). This CDR3 comprises 17 residues. From germline, CDR1 is SGHNT and CDR2 YYREEE (reference sequence).